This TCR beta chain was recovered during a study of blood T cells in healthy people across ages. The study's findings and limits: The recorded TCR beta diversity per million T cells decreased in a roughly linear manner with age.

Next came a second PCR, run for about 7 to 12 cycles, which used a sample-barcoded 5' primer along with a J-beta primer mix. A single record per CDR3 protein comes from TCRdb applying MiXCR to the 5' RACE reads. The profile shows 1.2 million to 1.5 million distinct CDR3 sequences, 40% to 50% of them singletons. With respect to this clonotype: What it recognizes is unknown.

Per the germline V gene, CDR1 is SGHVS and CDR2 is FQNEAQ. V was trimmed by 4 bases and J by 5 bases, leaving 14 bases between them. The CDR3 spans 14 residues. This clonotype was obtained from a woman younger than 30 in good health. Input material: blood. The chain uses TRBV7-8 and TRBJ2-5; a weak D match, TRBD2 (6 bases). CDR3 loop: CASSSLGGRETQYF. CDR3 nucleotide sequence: TGTGCCAGCAGCTCACTTGGGGGGAGGGAGACCCAGTACTTC.